The clone carrying this T cell receptor (beta chain) was seen once. This record comes from a study of cytomegalovirus exposure and HLA in healthy donors. The PCR employed 60 Vbeta primers together with 13 Jbeta primers. Generated by immunoSEQ multiplex PCR, the TCRdb table keeps only in-frame clones and is missing some. The sample contains some 110,000 clones, about 70% of which appear only once. V shed 3 bases and J 9 bases; nucleotides not matched to a gene: 8. The CDR3 spans 16 residues. Germline values: CDR1 SGDLS, CDR2 YYNGEE. The gene calls are TRBV9 and TRBJ2-1; 14 nucleotides line up with TRBD2. This receptor was identified in a man between 25 and 39 years old in good health and CMV-seronegative. Sequencing used PBMCs. In DNA form, the CDR3 reads TGTGCCAGCAGCGGAAGGGGACTAGCGGGAGTCGGTGAGCAGTTCTTC. Protein sequence: CASSGRGLAGVGEQFF.